The present TCR beta chain was sequenced within a study of early T cells in non-severe SARS-CoV-2 infection. Unmatched junction bases numbered 6, after V lost 5 bases and J lost 5 bases. This CDR3 has 16 residues. Per the germline V gene, CDR1 is SGHVS and CDR2 is FNYEAQ. TCRdb processed the 5' RACE reads anew with MiXCR; each CDR3 protein has one entry. The sample shows approximately 70,000 distinct CDR3 sequences, about an eighth of them seen only once. The genes are TRBV7-6 and TRBJ2-7; TRBD2 matches 16 bases. The clonotype comes from an adult who was a healthcare worker with PCR-confirmed SARS-CoV-2 infection or an uninfected control (not recorded which). The sequencing sample was made of whole blood. In DNA form, the CDR3 reads TGTGCCAGCAGCGGGGGACTAGCGGGAGGGCCCCACGAGCAGTACTTC. It translates to CASSGGLAGGPHEQYF.